This T cell receptor (beta chain) emerged from a study of cytomegalovirus exposure and HLA in healthy donors. General observations from the study: Reported results showed that the classifier diagnosed cytomegalovirus status with high specificity and sensitivity. An observed cluster of highly shared sequence variants was recorded as a likely sequencing artifact.

V trimming: 3 bases; J trimming: 6 bases; junction bases outside the gene matches: 21. Germline V CDR1 and CDR2: SGHTA, FQGNSA. CDR3 length equals 19 residues. Turning to this clone: Its specificity is unknown.

PCR amplification relied on 60 Vbeta primers (plus 13 Jbeta primers). Produced via immunoSEQ multiplex PCR; TCRdb's table is partial and in-frame only. The sample lists roughly 84,000 clones; 78% were seen once. The chain combines TRBV7-2 with TRBJ1-2, with 8 bases that match TRBD1. The clonotype was recovered from a male donor in good health and CMV-seropositive. Source material: PBMCs. The CDR3 protein is CASSFLGDRRQRSTNGYTF. The CDR3 bases are TGTGCCAGCAGCTTCCTCGGGGACAGGCGACAGCGCTCCACTAATGGCTACACCTTC.